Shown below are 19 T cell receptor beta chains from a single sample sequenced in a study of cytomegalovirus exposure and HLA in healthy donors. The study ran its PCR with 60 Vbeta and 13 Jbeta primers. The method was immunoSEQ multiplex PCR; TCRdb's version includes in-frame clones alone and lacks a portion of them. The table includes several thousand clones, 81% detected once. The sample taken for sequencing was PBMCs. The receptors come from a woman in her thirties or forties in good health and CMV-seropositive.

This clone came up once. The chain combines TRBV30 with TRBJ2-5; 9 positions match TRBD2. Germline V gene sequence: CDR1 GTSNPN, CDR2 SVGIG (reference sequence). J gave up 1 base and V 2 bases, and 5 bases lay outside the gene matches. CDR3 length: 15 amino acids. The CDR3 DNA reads TGTGCCTGGAGTTTCACTAGCGGGTCCCAAGAGACCCAGTACTTC. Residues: CAWSFTSGSQETQYF. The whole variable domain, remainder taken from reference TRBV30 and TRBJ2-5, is SQTIHQWPATLVQPVGSPLSLECTVEGTSNPNLYWYRQAAGRGLQLLFYSVGIGQISSEVPQNLSASRPQDRQFILSSKKLLLSDSGFYLCAWSFTSGSQETQYFGPGTRLLVL.

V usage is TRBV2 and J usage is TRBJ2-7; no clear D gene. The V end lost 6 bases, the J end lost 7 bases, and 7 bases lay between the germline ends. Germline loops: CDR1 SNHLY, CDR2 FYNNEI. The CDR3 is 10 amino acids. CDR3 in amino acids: CASRLVEQYF. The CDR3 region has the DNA TGTGCCAGCAGGTTAGTGGAGCAGTACTTC.

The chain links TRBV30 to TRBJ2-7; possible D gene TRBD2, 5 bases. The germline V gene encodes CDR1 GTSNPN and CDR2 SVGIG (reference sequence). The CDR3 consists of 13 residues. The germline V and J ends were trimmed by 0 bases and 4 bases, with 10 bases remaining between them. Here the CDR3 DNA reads TGTGCCTGGAGTGTCGGGGTCGCTTACGAGCAGTACTTC. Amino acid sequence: CAWSVGVAYEQYF.

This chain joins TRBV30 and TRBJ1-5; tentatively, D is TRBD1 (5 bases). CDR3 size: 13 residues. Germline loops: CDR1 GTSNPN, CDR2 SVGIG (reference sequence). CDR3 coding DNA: TGTGCTGTTACAGGCTCCCCTAATCAGCCCCAGCATTTT. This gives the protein CAVTGSPNQPQHF.

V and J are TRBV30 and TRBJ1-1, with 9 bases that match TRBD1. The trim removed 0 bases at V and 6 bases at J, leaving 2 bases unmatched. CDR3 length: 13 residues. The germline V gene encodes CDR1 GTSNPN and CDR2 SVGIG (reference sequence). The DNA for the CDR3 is TGTGCCTGGAGTGTACGGACAGGGGCTGAAGCTTTCTTT. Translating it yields CAWSVRTGAEAFF.

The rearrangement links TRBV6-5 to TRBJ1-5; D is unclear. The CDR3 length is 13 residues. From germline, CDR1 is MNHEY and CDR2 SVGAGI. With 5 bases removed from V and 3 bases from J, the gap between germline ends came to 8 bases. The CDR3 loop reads CASSLQFNQPQHF. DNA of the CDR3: TGTGCCAGCAGTCTCCAGTTCAATCAGCCCCAGCATTTT.

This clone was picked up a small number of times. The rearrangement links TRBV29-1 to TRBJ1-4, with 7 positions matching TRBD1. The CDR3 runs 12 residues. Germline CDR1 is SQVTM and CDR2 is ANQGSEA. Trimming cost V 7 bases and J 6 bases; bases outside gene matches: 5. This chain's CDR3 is CSARQGDEKLFF. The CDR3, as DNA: TGCAGCGCTAGACAGGGAGATGAAAAACTGTTTTTT.

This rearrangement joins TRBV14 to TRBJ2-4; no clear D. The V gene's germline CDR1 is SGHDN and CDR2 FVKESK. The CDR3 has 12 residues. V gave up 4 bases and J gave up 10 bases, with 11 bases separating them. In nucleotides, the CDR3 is TGTGCCAGCAGCCCCCTAGGTTCGATTCAGTACTTC. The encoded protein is CASSPLGSIQYF.

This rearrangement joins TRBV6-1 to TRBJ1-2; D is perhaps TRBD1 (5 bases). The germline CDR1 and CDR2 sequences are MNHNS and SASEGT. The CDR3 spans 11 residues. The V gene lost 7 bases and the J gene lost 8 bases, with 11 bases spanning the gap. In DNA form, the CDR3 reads TGTGCCAGCAACCCCCCAGGGGGCTACACCTTC. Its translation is CASNPPGGYTF.

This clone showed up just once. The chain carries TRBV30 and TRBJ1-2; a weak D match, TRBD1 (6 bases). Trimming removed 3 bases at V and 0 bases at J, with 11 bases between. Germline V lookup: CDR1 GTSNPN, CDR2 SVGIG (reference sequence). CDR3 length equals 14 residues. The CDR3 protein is CAWSRQETNYGYTF. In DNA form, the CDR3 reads TGTGCCTGGAGCCGACAGGAAACTAACTATGGCTACACCTTC.

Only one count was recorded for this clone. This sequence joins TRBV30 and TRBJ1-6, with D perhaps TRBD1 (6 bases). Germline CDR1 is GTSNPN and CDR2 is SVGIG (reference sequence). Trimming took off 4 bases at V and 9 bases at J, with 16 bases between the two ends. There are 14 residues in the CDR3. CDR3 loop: CAWIAGDVISPLHF. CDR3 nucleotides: TGTGCCTGGATCGCAGGGGACGTTATTTCACCCCTCCACTTT. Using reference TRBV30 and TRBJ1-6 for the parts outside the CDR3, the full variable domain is SQTIHQWPATLVQPVGSPLSLECTVEGTSNPNLYWYRQAAGRGLQLLFYSVGIGQISSEVPQNLSASRPQDRQFILSSKKLLLSDSGFYLCAWIAGDVISPLHFGNGTRLTVT.

The CDR3 region has the DNA TGCGCCAGCAGCGGCCGGGACAGGGATGGCTACACCTTC. It is translated as CASSGRDRDGYTF. The V call is TRBV5-1, the J call TRBJ1-2; 9 positions agree with TRBD1. CDR1 and CDR2 (germline): SGHRS, YFSETQ. The CDR3 has 13 amino acids. V shed 4 bases, J shed 6 bases, and the junction held 4 bases outside the gene matches.

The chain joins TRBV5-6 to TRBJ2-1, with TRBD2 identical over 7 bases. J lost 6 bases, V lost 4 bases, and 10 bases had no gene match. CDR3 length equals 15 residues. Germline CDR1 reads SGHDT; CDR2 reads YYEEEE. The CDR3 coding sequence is TGTGCCAGCAGCCCCTTGGGAGGGGAAGCCAATGAGCAGTTCTTC. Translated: CASSPLGGEANEQFF.

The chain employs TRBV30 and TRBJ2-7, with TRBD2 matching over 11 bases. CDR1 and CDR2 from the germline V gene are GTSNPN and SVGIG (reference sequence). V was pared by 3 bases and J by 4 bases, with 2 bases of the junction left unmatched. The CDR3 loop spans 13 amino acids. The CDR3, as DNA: TGTGCCTGGAGGACTAGCGGGACTTACGAGCAGTACTTC. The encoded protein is CAWRTSGTYEQYF. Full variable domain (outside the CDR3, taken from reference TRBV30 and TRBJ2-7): SQTIHQWPATLVQPVGSPLSLECTVEGTSNPNLYWYRQAAGRGLQLLFYSVGIGQISSEVPQNLSASRPQDRQFILSSKKLLLSDSGFYLCAWRTSGTYEQYFGPGTRLTVT.

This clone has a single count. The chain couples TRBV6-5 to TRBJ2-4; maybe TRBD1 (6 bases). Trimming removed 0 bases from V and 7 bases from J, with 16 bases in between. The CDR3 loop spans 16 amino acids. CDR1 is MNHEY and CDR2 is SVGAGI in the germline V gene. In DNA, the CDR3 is TGTGCCAGCAGTTACTCTTTATCCTCAACAGGGAACATTCAGTACTTC. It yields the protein CASSYSLSSTGNIQYF.

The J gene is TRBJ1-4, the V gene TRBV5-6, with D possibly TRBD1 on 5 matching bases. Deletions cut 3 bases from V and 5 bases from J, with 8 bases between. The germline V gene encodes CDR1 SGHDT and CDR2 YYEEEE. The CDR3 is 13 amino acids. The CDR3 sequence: CASSSGGNEKLFF. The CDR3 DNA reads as TGTGCCAGCAGCTCGGGGGGAAATGAAAAACTGTTTTTT. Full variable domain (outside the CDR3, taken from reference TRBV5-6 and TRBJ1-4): DAGVTQSPTHLIKTRGQQVTLRCSPKSGHDTVSWYQQALGQGPQFIFQYYEEEERQRGNFPDRFSGHQFPNYSSELNVNALLLGDSALYLCASSSGGNEKLFFGSGTQLSVL.

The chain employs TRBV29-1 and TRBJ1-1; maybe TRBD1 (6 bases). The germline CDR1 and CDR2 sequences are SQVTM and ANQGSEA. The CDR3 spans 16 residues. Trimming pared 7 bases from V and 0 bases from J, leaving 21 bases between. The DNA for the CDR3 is TGCAGCGGCAAAGGAACCGGGACAACTATGAACACTGAAGCTTTCTTT. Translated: CSGKGTGTTMNTEAFF.

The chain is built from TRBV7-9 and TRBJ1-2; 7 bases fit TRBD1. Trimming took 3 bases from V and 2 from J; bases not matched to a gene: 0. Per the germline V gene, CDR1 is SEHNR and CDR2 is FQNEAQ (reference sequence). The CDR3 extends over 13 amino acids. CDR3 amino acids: CASSLGQNYGYTF. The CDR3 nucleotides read TGTGCCAGCAGCTTGGGACAGAACTATGGCTACACCTTC.

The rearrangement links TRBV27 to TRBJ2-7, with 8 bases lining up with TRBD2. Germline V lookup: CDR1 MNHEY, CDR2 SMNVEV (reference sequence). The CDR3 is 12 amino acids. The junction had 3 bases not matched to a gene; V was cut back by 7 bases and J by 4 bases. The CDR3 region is CASMGGRYEQYF. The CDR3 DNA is TGTGCCAGCATGGGCGGGAGGTACGAGCAGTACTTC.